Listed below are T cell receptor beta chains from one sample, sequenced in a study of OX40 agonist ivuxolimab in advanced cancers. Clones were sequenced by immunoSEQ multiplex PCR, and TCRdb holds only the in-frame ones, with some missing. The sample shows about 110,000 clones, approximately 90% of them seen only once. Sequences were derived from CD4+ or CD8+ T cells sorted from blood, sampled in a trial of the OX40 agonist ivuxolimab. The origin of the receptors is an adult with an advanced solid tumor such as melanoma, head and neck, liver or kidney cancer. Each CDR3 is given with its conserved first and last residue. D genes are given only for firm matches. Rows may omit the clone size; those that give it use once, few, many or a size class.

v_call	j_call	d_call	clone_size	cdr3_aa	cdr3_nt
TRBV5-4	TRBJ2-1	TRBD2	.	CASSLPGLAAHEQFF	TGTGCCAGCAGCTTGCCGGGACTAGCGGCACATGAGCAGTTCTTC
TRBV21-1	TRBJ2-1	.	once	CASSNRDSLKNEQFF	TGTGCCAGCAGCAACCGGGACAGCCTAAAAAATGAGCAGTTCTTC
TRBV5-1	TRBJ2-5	.	.	CASSQGQIQETQYF	TGCGCCAGCAGTCAAGGACAGATCCAAGAGACCCAGTACTTC
TRBV7-6	TRBJ1-5	.	.	CASSQDSNQPQHF	TGTGCCAGCAGTCAAGATAGCAATCAGCCCCAGCATTTT
TRBV4-2	TRBJ2-3	TRBD2	.	CASRPTSGTDTQYF	TGTGCCAGCAGACCGACTAGCGGCACAGATACGCAGTATTTT
TRBV6-6	TRBJ1-1	.	.	CASSYSRLNDEAFF	TGTGCCAGCAGTTACTCCCGACTGAATGACGAAGCTTTCTTT
TRBV9	TRBJ2-1	.	.	CASSVAQMSVGQFF	TGTGCCAGCAGCGTAGCTCAGATGAGCGTAGGGCAGTTCTTC
TRBV7-2	TRBJ2-1	TRBD1	.	CASSRDRGKQFF	TGTGCCAGCAGCCGGGACAGGGGTAAGCAGTTCTTC
TRBV9	TRBJ1-4	.	once	CASSVGAGQTFEKLFF	TGTGCCAGCAGCGTAGGGGCCGGACAGACTTTTGAAAAACTGTTTTTT
TRBV19	TRBJ2-2	.	.	CASSIGRHGVVRDTGELFF	TGTGCCAGTAGTATAGGGAGGCACGGGGTTGTTCGGGACACCGGGGAGCTGTTTTTT
TRBV29-1	TRBJ2-3	TRBD1	.	CSARGTATDAQYF	TGCAGCGCCCGAGGGACAGCCACAGATGCGCAGTATTTT
TRBV5-1	TRBJ2-1	TRBD1	.	CASSFSGQGYNEQFF	TGCGCCAGCAGCTTTTCGGGACAGGGGTACAATGAGCAGTTCTTC
TRBV9	TRBJ2-7	.	.	CASSTQESSYEQYF	TGTGCCAGCAGCACACAGGAGAGCTCCTACGAGCAGTACTTC
TRBV6-1	TRBJ2-7	.	once	CASSSPYEQYF	TGTGCCAGCAGTTCTCCCTACGAGCAGTACTTC
TRBV5-4	TRBJ2-3	TRBD2	.	CASSGQLGGGASTDTQYF	TGTGCCAGCAGCGGCCAGCTAGGCGGGGGTGCTAGCACAGATACGCAGTATTTT
TRBV19	TRBJ2-3	TRBD2	.	CASSIVRGRAQDTQYF	TGTGCCAGTAGTATAGTACGGGGGAGGGCCCAAGATACGCAGTATTTT
TRBV5-1	TRBJ2-5	.	.	CASSFGGIGETQYF	TGCGCCAGCAGCTTCGGAGGGATCGGAGAGACCCAGTACTTC
TRBV12-2	TRBJ2-1	.	.	CASRLAGVPLYNEQFF	TGTGCAAGTCGCTTAGCGGGAGTGCCCCTCTACAATGAGCAGTTCTTC
TRBV5-1	TRBJ2-1	.	.	CASSIQYNEQFF	TGCGCCAGCAGTATCCAGTACAATGAGCAGTTCTTC
TRBV7-2	TRBJ2-7	TRBD2	.	CASSFSGRNYEQYF	TGTGCCAGCAGCTTTAGCGGGAGGAACTACGAGCAGTACTTC
TRBV9	TRBJ2-6	.	once	CASSLRGMGEIFSGANVLTF	TGTGCCAGCAGCCTTAGGGGTATGGGTGAGATCTTCTCTGGGGCCAACGTCCTGACTTTC
TRBV6-6	TRBJ2-1	TRBD2	.	CASTREGDYNEQFF	TGTGCCAGCACGCGGGAGGGAGACTACAATGAGCAGTTCTTC
TRBV30	TRBJ1-2	.	.	CAMWGTQYGYTF	TGTGCCATGTGGGGAACTCAGTATGGCTACACCTTC
TRBV4-2	TRBJ2-5	.	.	CASSPGPQGWETQYF	TGTGCCAGCAGCCCCGGGCCTCAGGGTTGGGAGACCCAGTACTTC
TRBV10-3	TRBJ2-7	.	.	CAAQDVYEQYF	TGTGCCGCCCAGGACGTATACGAGCAGTACTTC
TRBV9	TRBJ2-2	TRBD2	.	CASSKLAGEAGELFF	TGTGCCAGCAGCAAACTAGCGGGAGAAGCCGGGGAGCTGTTTTTT
TRBV2	TRBJ2-5	TRBD2	.	CASPGLAGQETQYF	TGTGCCAGTCCGGGACTAGCGGGGCAAGAGACCCAGTACTTC
TRBV4-2	TRBJ2-1	TRBD2	.	CASSSISGTYNEQFF	TGTGCCAGCAGCTCCATTAGCGGGACCTACAATGAGCAGTTCTTC
TRBV5-1	TRBJ1-6	.	.	CASSSTGSYNSPLHF	TGCGCCAGCAGCAGCACAGGGTCCTATAATTCACCCCTCCACTTT
TRBV5-1	TRBJ2-2	TRBD1	once	CASNSSPGQGTGELFF	TGCGCCAGCAACTCCTCACCGGGACAGGGTACCGGGGAGCTGTTTTTT
TRBV10-3	TRBJ2-5	TRBD2	.	CAISESLAGAKETQYF	TGTGCCATCAGTGAGTCCCTAGCGGGGGCTAAAGAGACCCAGTACTTC
TRBV4-1	TRBJ2-3	TRBD2	.	CASSQSLTSGRVIDTQYF	TGCGCCAGCAGCCAATCCCTTACTAGCGGGAGGGTGATAGATACGCAGTATTTT
TRBV28	TRBJ2-5	.	.	CASSPHTDRRETQYF	TGTGCCAGCAGTCCCCACACAGACAGAAGAGAGACCCAGTACTTC
TRBV4-2	TRBJ2-7	.	.	CASSQERAYEQYF	TGTGCCAGCAGCCAAGAAAGGGCCTACGAGCAGTACTTC
TRBV7-8	TRBJ2-5	TRBD1	.	CASSLGMDRGKETQYF	TGTGCCAGCAGCTTAGGCATGGACAGGGGCAAAGAGACCCAGTACTTC
TRBV18	TRBJ2-7	.	.	CASSPSAGTGEQYF	TGTGCCAGCTCACCCAGCGCGGGAACCGGCGAGCAGTACTTC
TRBV9	TRBJ2-4	.	.	CASSVQGSNIQYF	TGTGCCAGCAGCGTACAGGGATCAAACATTCAGTACTTC
TRBV5-4	TRBJ2-3	TRBD2	.	CASSLGVAGATDTQYF	TGTGCCAGCAGCTTGGGGGTAGCGGGGGCCACAGATACGCAGTATTTT